These 2 T cell receptor beta chains originate from one sample sequenced in a study of T cells in localized non-small cell lung cancer (dated by TCRdb to about 2020). Library method: the immunoSEQ multiplex PCR assay. TCRdb's version of the immuneACCESS table is confined to in-frame rearrangements and falls short of the full clone set. An unresolved V gene accounts for under half of the shortfall where checked; the remainder is of unknown origin. Counted in this sample were 900 to 1,300 clones; less than 25% of them appeared once. Around 20% of the sample is in the top ten clones. The sample in question was normal lung tissue next to the tumor, obtained before any cancer treatment. All receptors derive from a man between 40 and 70 years old with stage III lung adenocarcinoma.

The table lists this clone with a few counts. The chain carries TRBV6-8 and TRBJ2-7; the match to TRBD2 covers 12 bases. The CDR3 contains 13 residues. After removal of 9 bases from V and 2 bases from J, the junction contained 2 bases not matched to a gene. The germline CDR1 and CDR2 sequences are MNHGY and SAAAGT. The CDR3 nucleotides read TGTGCCAGTCGGACTAGCGGGACCTACGAGCAGTACTTC. It codes for CASRTSGTYEQYF.

The rearrangement uses TRBV19 and TRBJ2-6; weak D call: TRBD1 (5 bases). The CDR3 contains 15 residues. CDR1 is LNHDA and CDR2 is SQIVND in the germline V gene (reference sequence). The V end was cut by 5 bases, the J end by 4 bases, with 12 bases between. For the CDR3, the DNA is TGTGCCAGTAGTTACGCCAGGGCCGGGGCCAACGTCCTGACTTTC. Amino acid sequence: CASSYARAGANVLTF.